This TCR beta chain was recorded in a study of vaccination effects on CD4 cells after COVID-19. Study-level findings and limits: Late in the post-vaccination period, infection-induced and vaccine-induced clones underwent marked clonal contraction. After vaccination of healthy people, only 1 of 255 vaccine-induced clones cross-reacted with common cold coronaviruses.

Produced via immunoSEQ multiplex PCR; TCRdb's table is partial and in-frame only. This repertoire shows roughly 59,000 clones, 75% to 85% found once; its top ten account for roughly 2%. This clone was detected only a few times. What it recognizes is unknown. Pools of viral peptides were used by the ViraFEST assay to expand antigen-specific CD4+ T cells ahead of sequencing. Isolating CD4+ T cells followed approximately 10 days of culture. Each participant received a vaccine that was either BNT162b2 or mRNA-1273, given as two doses. CDR1 MDHEN and CDR2 SYDVKM come from the germline V gene. This CDR3 spans 15 amino acids. The ends were cut back, 2 bases at V and 4 bases at J, with 12 bases in the middle.

The chain combines TRBV28 with TRBJ2-1; D perhaps matches TRBD1 (6 bases). This specimen was CD4+ T cells from PBMCs cultured with HCoV-OC43 spike peptides, taken after COVID-19 vaccination. The subset here: HCoV-OC43 spike overlapping peptide pool stimulation. This clonotype originated in a human donor who received a COVID-19 vaccine. For the CDR3, the DNA is TGTGCCAGCAGTTTACAGGGGACGGTTTACAATGAGCAGTTCTTC. Its translation: CASSLQGTVYNEQFF.